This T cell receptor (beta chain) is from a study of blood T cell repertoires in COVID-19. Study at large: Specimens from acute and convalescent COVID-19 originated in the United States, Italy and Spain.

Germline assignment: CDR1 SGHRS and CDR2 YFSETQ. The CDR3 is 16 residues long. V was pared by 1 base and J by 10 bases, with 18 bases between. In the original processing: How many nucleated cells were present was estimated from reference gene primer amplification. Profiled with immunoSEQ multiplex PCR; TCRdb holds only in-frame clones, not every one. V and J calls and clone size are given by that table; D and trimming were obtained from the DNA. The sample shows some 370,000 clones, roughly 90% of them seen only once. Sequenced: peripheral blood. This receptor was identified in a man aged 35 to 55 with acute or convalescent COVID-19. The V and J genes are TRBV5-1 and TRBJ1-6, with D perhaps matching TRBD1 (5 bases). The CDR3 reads CASSLNSGRVGSPLHF. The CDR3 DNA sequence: TGCGCCAGCAGCTTGAATTCAGGGAGGGTTGGCTCACCCCTCCACTTT.